The 5 T cell receptor beta chains listed next were all sequenced from one sample in a study of T cell responses to AZD1222 COVID-19 vaccine (dated by TCRdb to 2020 to 2023). Per the publication, the time point label means: baseline before first vaccination. Libraries were constructed by the immunoSEQ multiplex PCR assay. The clones in this table, taken by TCRdb from immuneACCESS, are in-frame only. Not every clone is retained; where verified, under half of the shortfall comes from an unresolved V gene, and the cause of the rest is unknown. The sample table records 90,000 to 120,000 clones; roughly 90% of these occur just once. About 6.6% of the sample is held by the ten biggest clonotypes. The starting material was peripheral blood, obtained on day 0 of AZD1222 vaccination. These receptor sequences come from an adult in good health.

The chain has TRBV7-2 and TRBJ1-1, with D unresolved. Deletions cut 5 bases from V and 1 base from J, with 8 bases between. In germline, CDR1 is SGHTA, CDR2 FQGNSA. This CDR3 contains 13 residues. The CDR3 nucleotides read TGTGCCAGCAGCGGGTATCAGAACACTGAAGCTTTCTTT. Translating gives CASSGYQNTEAFF.

This clone has more than one count but fewer than ten. This rearrangement joins TRBV5-4 to TRBJ1-2; D is uncertain. V shed 0 bases and J shed 3 bases, with 12 bases lying between them. CDR1 SGHNT and CDR2 YYREEE come from the germline V gene (reference sequence). The CDR3 length is 15 residues. CDR3 bases: TGTGCCAGCAGCTTGGTTACTATAGCTCACTATGGCTACACCTTC. It specifies CASSLVTIAHYGYTF. The variable domain in full, with the rest retrieved from reference TRBV5-4 and TRBJ1-2, is ETGVTQSPTHLIKTRGQQVTLRCSSQSGHNTVSWYQQALGQGPQFIFQYYREEENGRGNFPPRFSGLQFPNYSSELNVNALELDDSALYLCASSLVTIAHYGYTFGSGTRLTVV.

The chain employs TRBV6-2 or TRBV6-3 and TRBJ2-7; the match to TRBD1 covers 7 bases. The V segment lost 4 bases and the J segment 2 bases; nucleotides outside the gene matches: 5. Germline V CDR1 and CDR2: MNHEY, SVGEGT. CDR3 length: 14 amino acids. The CDR3 spells CASSSGTVTYEQYF. The CDR3 nucleotides read TGTGCCAGCAGTTCCGGGACAGTGACCTACGAGCAGTACTTC.

The chain couples TRBV19 to TRBJ1-6, with TRBD1 identical over 7 bases. The germline V gene has CDR1 LNHDA and CDR2 SQIVND (reference sequence). V dropped 10 bases and J dropped 7; count of bases not matched to a gene: 4. The CDR3 is 12 residues long. The CDR3 sequence: CATAGGNSPLHF. CDR3 nucleotide sequence: TGTGCCACAGCAGGGGGAAATTCACCCCTCCACTTT.

The V and J genes are TRBV7-3 and TRBJ2-2; D may be TRBD1 (6 bases). V shed 2 bases and J shed 4 bases, with 11 bases lying between them. CDR3 size: 15 residues. Germline CDR1 is SGHTA and CDR2 is FQGTGA. In DNA, the CDR3 is TGTGCCAGCAGCTTATGGGGGCTGGGCACCGGGGAGCTGTTTTTT. It specifies CASSLWGLGTGELFF.